This TCR beta chain is drawn from a study of blood T cells in healthy people across ages. Sample donors were healthy Caucasian individuals that came from Russia, aged 6 to 90. A second roughly 6 to 11 cycle PCR used barcoded and J-beta primers. MiXCR, run by TCRdb on the 5' RACE reads, gives a single entry per CDR3 protein. The repertoire holds about 830,000 distinct CDR3 sequences, with 62% as singletons. V was clipped by 2 bases and J by 8 bases, with 13 bases between them. Germline-derived CDR1 and CDR2 are WSHSY and SAAADI. The CDR3 length is 14 residues. This TCR derives from a man aged 25 to 45 in good health. The sequenced material came from blood. The V gene is TRBV10-2, the J gene TRBJ2-1; the D is unclear. The CDR3: CASSEHLLADEQFF. The CDR3 coding sequence is TGCGCCAGCAGTGAGCACCTTTTGGCAGATGAGCAGTTCTTC.